This TCR beta chain stems from a study of cytomegalovirus exposure and HLA in healthy donors. This clone was observed a single time. V was shortened by 1 base and J by 4 bases, with 8 bases between the two germline ends. CDR1 and CDR2 from the germline V gene are SGHNT and YENEEA. This CDR3 contains 13 residues. The PCR contained 60 Vbeta and 13 Jbeta primers. Some clones are missing from TCRdb's copy, which holds only in-frame ones; the method was immunoSEQ multiplex PCR. This sample has 150,000 to 200,000 clones, with 75% found just once. Material: PBMCs. This clonotype was sampled from a woman aged 40 to 50 in good health and CMV-seropositive. This chain joins TRBV11-3 and TRBJ2-7, with a weak D call TRBD1 (5 bases). The CDR3 DNA is TGTGCCAGCAGCTTAGGCAGGGAATACGAGCAGTACTTC. Amino acid sequence: CASSLGREYEQYF.